This TCR beta chain emerged from a study of blood T cell repertoires in COVID-19. The wider study: Nucleic acid was either cDNA or gDNA, and it came from T cells, B-cell-depleted T cells, or PBMCs.

Data came from immunoSEQ multiplex PCR; TCRdb stores just in-frame clones and leaves some out. Among 150,000 to 200,000 clones listed, around 86% were seen once. V lost 6 bases, J lost 5 bases, and 8 bases stayed unmatched. CDR1 LGHDT and CDR2 YNNKEL come from the germline V gene (reference sequence). This CDR3 spans 15 amino acids. The sequenced sample consisted of peripheral blood. The chain recombines TRBV3-1 (or the pseudogene TRBV3-2) with TRBJ2-5; 11 nucleotides agree with TRBD2. The TCR sequence derives from a man between 18 and 35 years old with acute or convalescent COVID-19. CDR3 in amino acids: CASRVSGGAGETQYF. The CDR3, as DNA: TGTGCCAGCAGAGTTAGCGGGGGGGCCGGGGAGACCCAGTACTTC.